This note documents a single T cell receptor (beta chain) sequence. Its antigen remains unidentified. The source of the sample is a study of shared clonotypes between healthy human individuals. Findings of the study overall: Compared with clonotypes that all four donors shared, non-shared clonotypes had lower generation probabilities. For naive CD4 cells, around 5% of clonotypes were shared across a handful of donors.

The donor population consisted of healthy HIV-negative adults with no recent acute infections or vaccinations. The V end lost 2 bases, the J end lost 9 bases, and 10 bases lay between the germline ends. The CDR3 is 13 residues long. The germline V gene encodes CDR1 MNHEY and CDR2 SVGAGI. The genomic DNA of each subset was split evenly across several immunoSEQ plates. The repertoire was sequenced with immunoSEQ multiplex PCR; TCRdb's copy has only in-frame clones and lacks some. This sample has roughly 2 million clones, with 90% to 97% found just once. The genes are TRBV6-5 and TRBJ2-2; no clear D gene. The clonotype comes from a man between 18 and 35 years old in good health. What was sequenced was naive CD4+ T cells sorted from blood. Subset reported: CD45RA+ positively selected. DNA of the CDR3: TGTGCCAGCAGTTACGACCCCGACCGGGAGCTGTTTTTT. Translated, it gives CASSYDPDRELFF.